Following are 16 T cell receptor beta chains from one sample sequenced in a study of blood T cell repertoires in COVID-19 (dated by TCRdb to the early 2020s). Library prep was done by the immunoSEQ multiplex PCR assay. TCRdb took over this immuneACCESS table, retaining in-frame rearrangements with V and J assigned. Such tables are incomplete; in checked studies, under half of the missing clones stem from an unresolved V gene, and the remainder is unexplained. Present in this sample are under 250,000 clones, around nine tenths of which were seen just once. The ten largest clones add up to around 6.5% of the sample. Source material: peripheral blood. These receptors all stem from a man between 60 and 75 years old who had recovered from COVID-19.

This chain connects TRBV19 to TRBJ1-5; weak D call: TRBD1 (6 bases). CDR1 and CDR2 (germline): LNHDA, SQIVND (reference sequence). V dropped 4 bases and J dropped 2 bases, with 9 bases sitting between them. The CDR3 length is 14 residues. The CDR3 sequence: CASSTGDRNQPQHF. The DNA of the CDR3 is TGTGCCAGTAGTACAGGGGACCGCAATCAGCCCCAGCATTTT.

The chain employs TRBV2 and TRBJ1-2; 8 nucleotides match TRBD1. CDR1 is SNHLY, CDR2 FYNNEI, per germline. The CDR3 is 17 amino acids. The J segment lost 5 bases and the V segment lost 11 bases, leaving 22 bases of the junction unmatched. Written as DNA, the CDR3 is TGTGCCTCCCAAGGCGGGCAGGGGGCGTTCCTCGGGTATGGCTACACCTTC. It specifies CASQGGQGAFLGYGYTF.

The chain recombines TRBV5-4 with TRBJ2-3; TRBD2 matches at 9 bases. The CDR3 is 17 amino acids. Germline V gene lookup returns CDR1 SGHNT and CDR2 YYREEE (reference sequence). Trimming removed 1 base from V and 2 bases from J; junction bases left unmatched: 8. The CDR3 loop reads CASSLRRGGSTTDTQYF. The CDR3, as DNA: TGTGCCAGCAGCTTGAGGCGGGGGGGGTCGACCACAGATACGCAGTATTTT.

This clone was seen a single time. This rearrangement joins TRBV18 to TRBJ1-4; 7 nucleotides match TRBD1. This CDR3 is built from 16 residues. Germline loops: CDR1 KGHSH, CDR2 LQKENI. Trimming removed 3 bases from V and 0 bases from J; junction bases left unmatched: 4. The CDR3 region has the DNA TGTGCCAGCTCACCGTGGGACAGCACAACTAATGAAAAACTGTTTTTT. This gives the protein CASSPWDSTTNEKLFF.

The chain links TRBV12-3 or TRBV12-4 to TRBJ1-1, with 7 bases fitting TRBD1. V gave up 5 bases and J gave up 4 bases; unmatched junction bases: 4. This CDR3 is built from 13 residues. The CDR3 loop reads CASSQAGGTEAFF. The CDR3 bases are TGTGCCAGCAGTCAAGCAGGGGGCACTGAAGCTTTCTTT.

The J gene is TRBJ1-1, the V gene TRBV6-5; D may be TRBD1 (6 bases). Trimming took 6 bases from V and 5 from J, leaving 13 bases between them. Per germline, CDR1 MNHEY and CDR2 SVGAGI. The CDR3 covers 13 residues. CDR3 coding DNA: TGTGCCAGCAGGAAACAGGGATATACTGAAGCTTTCTTT. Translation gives CASRKQGYTEAFF.

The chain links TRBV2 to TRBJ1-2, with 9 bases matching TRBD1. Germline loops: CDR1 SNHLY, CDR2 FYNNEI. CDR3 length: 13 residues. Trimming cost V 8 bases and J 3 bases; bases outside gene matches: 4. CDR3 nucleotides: TGTGCCAGCTCCCGGGACAGGGACTATGGCTACACCTTC. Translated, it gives CASSRDRDYGYTF.

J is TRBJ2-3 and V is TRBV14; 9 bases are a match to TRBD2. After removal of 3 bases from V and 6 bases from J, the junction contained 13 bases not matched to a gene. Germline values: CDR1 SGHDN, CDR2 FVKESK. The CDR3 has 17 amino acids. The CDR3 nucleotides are TGTGCCAGCAGCCAGGGACGGCTGGCGGGAGGGCTGGATACGCAGTATTTT. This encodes CASSQGRLAGGLDTQYF.

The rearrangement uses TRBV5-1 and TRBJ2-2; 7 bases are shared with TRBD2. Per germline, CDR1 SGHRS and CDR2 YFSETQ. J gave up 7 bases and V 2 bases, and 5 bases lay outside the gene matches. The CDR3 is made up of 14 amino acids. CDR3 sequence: CASSFLADGGELFF. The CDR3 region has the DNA TGCGCCAGCAGCTTCCTAGCGGACGGCGGGGAGCTGTTTTTT.

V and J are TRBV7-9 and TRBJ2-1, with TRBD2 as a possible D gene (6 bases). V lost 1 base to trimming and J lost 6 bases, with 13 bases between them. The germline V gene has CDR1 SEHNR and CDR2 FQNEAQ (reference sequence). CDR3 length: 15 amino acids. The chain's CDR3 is CASSLGRGEVNEQFF. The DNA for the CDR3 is TGTGCCAGCAGCTTAGGGCGAGGGGAGGTCAATGAGCAGTTCTTC.

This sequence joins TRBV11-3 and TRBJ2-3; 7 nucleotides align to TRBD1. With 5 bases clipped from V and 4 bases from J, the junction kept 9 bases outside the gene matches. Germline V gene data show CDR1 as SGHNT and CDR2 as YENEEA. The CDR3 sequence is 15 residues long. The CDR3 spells CASSRRQGRADTQYF. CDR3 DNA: TGTGCCAGCAGCCGTAGACAGGGTAGGGCAGATACGCAGTATTTT.

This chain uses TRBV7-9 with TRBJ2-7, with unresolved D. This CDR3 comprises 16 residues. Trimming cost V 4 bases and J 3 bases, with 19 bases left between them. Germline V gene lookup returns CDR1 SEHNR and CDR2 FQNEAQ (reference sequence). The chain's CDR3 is CASSSPAPARSYEQYF. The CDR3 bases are TGTGCCAGCAGCTCCCCCGCGCCAGCGAGAAGCTACGAGCAGTACTTC.

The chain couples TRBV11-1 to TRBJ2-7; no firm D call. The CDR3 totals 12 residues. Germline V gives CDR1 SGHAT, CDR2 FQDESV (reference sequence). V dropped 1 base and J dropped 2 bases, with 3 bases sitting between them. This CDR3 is CASSLDTYEQYF. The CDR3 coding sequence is TGTGCCAGCAGCTTAGATACCTACGAGCAGTACTTC.

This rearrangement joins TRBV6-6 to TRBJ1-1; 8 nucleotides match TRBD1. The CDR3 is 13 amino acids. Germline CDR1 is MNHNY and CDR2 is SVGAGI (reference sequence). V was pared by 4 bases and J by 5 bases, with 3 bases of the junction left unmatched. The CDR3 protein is CASSSGGPTEAFF. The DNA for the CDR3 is TGTGCCAGCAGTTCAGGGGGCCCTACTGAAGCTTTCTTT.

CDR3 sequence reads: CSVWQGKIQETQYF. The CDR3 DNA is TGCAGCGTTTGGCAGGGGAAGATCCAAGAGACCCAGTACTTC. V usage is TRBV29-1 and J usage is TRBJ2-5, with a tentative D call TRBD1 (6 bases). The CDR3 covers 14 residues. V was pared by 5 bases and J by 1 base, with 14 bases between. The germline V gene encodes CDR1 SQVTM and CDR2 ANQGSEA.

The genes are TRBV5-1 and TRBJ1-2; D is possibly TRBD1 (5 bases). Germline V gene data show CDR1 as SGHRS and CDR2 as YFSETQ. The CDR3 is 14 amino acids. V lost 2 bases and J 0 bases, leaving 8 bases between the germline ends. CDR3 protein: CASSFQGTNYGYTF. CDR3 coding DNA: TGCGCCAGCAGCTTCCAGGGAACTAACTATGGCTACACCTTC.